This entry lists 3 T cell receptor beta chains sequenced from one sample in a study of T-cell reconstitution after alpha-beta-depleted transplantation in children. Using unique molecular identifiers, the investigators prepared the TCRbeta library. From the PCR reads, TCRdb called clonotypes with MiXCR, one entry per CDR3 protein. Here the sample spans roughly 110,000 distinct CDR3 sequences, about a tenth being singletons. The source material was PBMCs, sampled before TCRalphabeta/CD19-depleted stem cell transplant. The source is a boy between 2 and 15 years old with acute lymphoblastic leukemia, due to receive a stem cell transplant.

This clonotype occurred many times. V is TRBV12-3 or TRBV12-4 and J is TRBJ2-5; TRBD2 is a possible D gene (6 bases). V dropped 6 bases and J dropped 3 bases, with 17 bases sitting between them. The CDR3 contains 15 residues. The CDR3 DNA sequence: TGTGCCAGCAGCTTGGGGTCCGAGCGGGAAGAGACCCAGTACTTC. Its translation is CASSLGSEREETQYF.

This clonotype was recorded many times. The CDR3 sequence: CASSSGLALSFQFF. For the CDR3, the DNA is TGTGCCAGCAGCTCGGGACTAGCCCTATCGTTTCAGTTCTTC. The rearrangement uses TRBV11-2 and TRBJ2-1, with 9 bases matching TRBD2. The ends lost 4 bases at V and 13 bases at J; junction bases unmatched: 11. Germline assignment: CDR1 SGHAT and CDR2 FQNNGV. This CDR3 region has 14 residues.

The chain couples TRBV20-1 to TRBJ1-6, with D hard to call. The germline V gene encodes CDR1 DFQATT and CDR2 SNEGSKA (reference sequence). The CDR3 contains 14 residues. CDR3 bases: TGCAGCACGGGGAAAAAGGCCTATAATTCACCCCTCCACTTT. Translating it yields CSTGKKAYNSPLHF.